This TCR beta chain came from a study of T-cell memory formation after mild COVID-19. Study results and caveats: Clones shrinking between day 15 and 85 showed a balanced CD4/CD8 split, and those that grew later tilted toward CD4+. For contracting clones, CD4+ ones sat mainly in CM and EM, CD8+ in EMRA.

The V end lost 10 bases, the J end lost 6 bases, and 19 bases lay between the germline ends. This CDR3 has 14 amino acids. Germline assignment: CDR1 MNHNS and CDR2 SASEGT. Using its own MiXCR run on the 5' RACE reads, TCRdb lists one record per CDR3 protein. Of hundreds of thousands of distinct CDR3 sequences listed, 20% were seen once; the top ten hold around 12%. As concerns this clonotype: Its antigen is unknown.

The gene calls are TRBV6-1 and TRBJ2-1; D may be TRBD2 (7 bases). The sequence was obtained from an adult woman who had mild COVID-19 (a few samples of this study predate the infection). Cell type and time point are not known. Material: PBMCs or a T cell subset sorted from them (not recorded which). In DNA, the CDR3 is TGTGCCATGCATGAGGGGGGGAATCCCAATGAGCAGTTCTTC. Its translation: CAMHEGGNPNEQFF.